Presented here are 2 T cell receptor beta chains from one specimen sequenced in a study of molecular identifiers for immune sequencing clone quantification. Via MiXCR, TCRdb re-called the PCR reads, giving one row per CDR3 protein. The table includes some 320,000 distinct CDR3 sequences, roughly a quarter detected once. The sequenced sample consisted of naive CD8+ T cells from blood, with Jurkat cell RNA spiked in. This sample's subset: FACS-sorted CD8+CD4-CCR7+CD45RA+ naive T cells. These TCRs come from a human donor in good health. Some libraries in this study had Jurkat cell RNA spiked in.

This clonotype has ten or more counts. V gene TRBV7-9 combines with J gene TRBJ2-5; no clear D gene. V lost 5 bases to trimming and J lost 5 bases, with 15 bases between them. This CDR3 contains 14 residues. Germline V lookup: CDR1 SEHNR, CDR2 FQNEAQ (reference sequence). CDR3 coding DNA: TGTGCCAGCAGCCCCCCCGTGCCGTCCGAGACCCAGTACTTC. It yields the protein CASSPPVPSETQYF.

The genes are TRBV4-3 and TRBJ2-3; D call uncertain. Germline CDR1 and CDR2: LGHNA and YSLEER. The ends were cut back, 0 bases at V and 2 bases at J, with 6 bases in the middle. The CDR3 spans 14 residues. The CDR3 DNA sequence: TGCGCCAGCAGCCAAGATAAGACCACAGATACGCAGTATTTT. It specifies CASSQDKTTDTQYF.